This record looks at one TCR beta chain sequence and its context. Its antigen remains unknown. The data were obtained in a study of cytotoxic CD8 clonotypes in ibrutinib-treated CLL. Study details: Partial response was seen in 25 or so patients and complete response in 2; after median roughly 66 months, around 15 stayed remitted, about 12 progressed. General observations from the study: Starting clonality was above that of age-matched healthy donors and tracked circulating CD8+ T-cell counts. Public clonotypes were uncommon and contracted or stayed stable on treatment.

The CDR3 totals 13 residues. The V gene lost 6 bases and the J gene lost 5 bases, with 14 bases spanning the gap. CDR1 and CDR2 (germline): MNHNS, SASEGT. Libraries were prepared by immunoSEQ multiplex PCR; TCRdb keeps only in-frame clonotypes and omits some of them. Of about 24,000 clones in the sample, over 55% were seen once. The TCR originated in a human donor with chronic lymphocytic leukemia. This chain links TRBV6-1 with TRBJ2-7, with D perhaps TRBD1 (5 bases). Sequencing was performed on PBMCs, taken after 12 months of ibrutinib treatment. CDR3 protein: CASRELTVNEQYF. Written as DNA, the CDR3 is TGTGCCAGCAGGGAACTGACAGTCAACGAGCAGTACTTC.